This TCR beta chain was identified during a study of shared clonotypes between healthy human individuals (dated by TCRdb to 2018 to 2021). Regarding the research as a whole: The cohort included three men and a couple of women between 18 and 49 years of age. For each donor, three plates each were used for CD4 naive and CD4 memory, two plates were used for CD8 naive, and one plate was used for CD8 memory. To estimate repertoire size and how much clonotype sharing occurs between individuals, the study deeply sequenced the blood TCR repertoires of roughly 5 healthy adults. To increase sequencing depth and limit assay-specific biases, TCR repertoire library preparation and sequencing were carried out by different laboratories using diverse techniques. Leukapheresis yielded between about 0.94 and 10 billion PBMCs per donor. What the study reported, not specific to this receptor: Pairwise subsampling indicated that sequencing depth was expected to affect the degree of clonotype sharing among donors. Because the study included only a small number of donors, the genetic and exposure-history diversity represented was limited. Estimated clonotype richness was generally larger for naive than for memory subsets. Rarefaction of sorted-subset datasets indicated incomplete sequencing despite the large sequencing depth. When a handful of donors were compared, the shared fraction of clonotypes was around 5% for naive CD4, about 4% for naive CD8, 2% to 2.5% for memory CD4, and 0.35% to 0.4% for memory CD8. Clonotypes shared by all four sorted-subset donors showed higher generation probabilities than non-shared clonotypes. Only blood was sampled, and tissue TCR repertoires likely differ from those in blood.

Including cysteine and phenylalanine, the CDR3 has 16 amino acids. Left in the record is the CDR3 DNA by itself, 48 bases read in frame from the first base. From the germline V gene, CDR1 is SGHRS and CDR2 is YFSETQ. The V end gives up 0 bases and the J end 0 bases, leaving 4 bases in the junction not matched to a gene. TCR CDR3 regions were amplified from genomic DNA by multiplex PCR using the deep immunoSEQ assay. Extracted genomic DNA from each cell subset was distributed evenly across all wells of several immunoSEQ 96-well plates, and each plate was treated as a replicate. For sorted subsets, 200 to 250 ng genomic DNA, equal to 25,000 to 35,000 T cell genomes, was loaded into each replicate PCR. Purified libraries were measured with a Qubit 3.0 fluorometer, size-checked on a Bioanalyzer 2100, and measured again with the KAPA Library Quantification kit. Every immunoSEQ 96-well plate was sequenced on a separate single-read 150-cycle Illumina NextSeq 550 flow cell. The paper's data handling went like this. Because the immunoSEQ output included only junctional sequences and no quality scores, the filtering could not be the same as the filtering used for full-length reads. To assign V/J genes and CDR3, sequences were annotated against IMGT germline references using PyIR, a Python wrapper for IgBLAST v1.9. Reads were filtered out if the reads had weak V/J assignments (E-value above 1e-6), no CDR3, stop codons, out-of-frame junctions, or ambiguous translated residues. V3J clonotypes were defined as sequences sharing the same inferred V gene, J gene, and CDR3 amino acid sequence. Percentage overlap between repertoires was computed as shared unique clonotypes divided by the size of the smaller repertoire. Richness of each repertoire was evaluated using RTK rarefaction, the Chao1 estimator, and Recon v2.1 estimates of unobserved clonotypes. Generation probabilities for all TCRbeta clonotypes obtained by the gDNA method from a few donors were computed using OLGA. TCRdb obtained this table from immuneACCESS and retained in-frame rearrangements with V and J assigned. These tables miss some clones; where compared with another copy, unresolved V genes account for less than half of the shortfall, and the remainder is unexplained. The DNA was the basis for D and trimming; V, J and clone size are from that table. The table for this sample lists fewer than 850,000 clones; 72% of them were counted only once. The biggest ten clones account for around 1.8% of the sample.

Concerning this clone itself: What this receptor recognizes is not known. There are no base qualities to consult, and no much larger clone falls within one base.

The donors were healthy, HIV-negative adults with no recently reported acute infections or vaccinations. Every donor was a Caucasian adult residing in Nashville, Tennessee, USA. CD4+ T cells were enriched by magnetic negative selection; naive cells were then positively selected on CD45RA, and the negative fraction formed the memory subset. Blood was collected by leukapheresis, and PBMCs were isolated by Ficoll-Histopaque density gradient centrifugation and then cryopreserved in liquid nitrogen vapor phase. Purity and quantity of every magnetically sorted T cell population were checked by analytical flow cytometry. Genomic DNA was isolated from each sorted fraction and quantified by UV absorbance on a Nanodrop 2000c.

Rearrangement joined TRBV5-1 to TRBJ2-7; TRBD1 agrees with 9 junctional bases. The TCR sequence derives from a woman in her 30s in good health. What was sequenced was memory CD4+ T cells sorted from blood. This specimen's cell subset or site label, interpreted: CD45RA-negative fraction. The CDR3 reads CASSLGDRDFSYEQYF. The nucleotide sequence is given as TGCGCCAGCAGCTTGGGGGACAGGGACTTCTCCTACGAGCAGTACTTC.